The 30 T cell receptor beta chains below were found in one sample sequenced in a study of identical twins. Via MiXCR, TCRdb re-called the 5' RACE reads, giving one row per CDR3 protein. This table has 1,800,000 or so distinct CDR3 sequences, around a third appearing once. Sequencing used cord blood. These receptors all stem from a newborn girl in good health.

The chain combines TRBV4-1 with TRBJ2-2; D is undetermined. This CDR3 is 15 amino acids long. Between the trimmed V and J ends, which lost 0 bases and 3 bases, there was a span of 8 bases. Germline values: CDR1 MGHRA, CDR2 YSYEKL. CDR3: CASSQERVYTGELFF. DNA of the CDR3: TGCGCCAGCAGCCAAGAAAGGGTATACACCGGGGAGCTGTTTTTT.

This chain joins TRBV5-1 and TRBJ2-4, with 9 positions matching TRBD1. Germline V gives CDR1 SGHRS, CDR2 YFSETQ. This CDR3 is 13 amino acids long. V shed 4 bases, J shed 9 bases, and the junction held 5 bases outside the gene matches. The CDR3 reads CASSPGQGGIQYF. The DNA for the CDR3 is TGCGCCAGCAGCCCGGGACAGGGCGGCATTCAGTACTTC.

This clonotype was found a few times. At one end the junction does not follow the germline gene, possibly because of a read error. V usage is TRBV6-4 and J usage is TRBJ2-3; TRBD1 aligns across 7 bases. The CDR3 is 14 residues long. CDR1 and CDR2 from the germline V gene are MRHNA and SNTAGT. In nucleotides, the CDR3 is TGTGCCTGCAGTGACACAGGGGGCACAGATACGCAGTATTTT. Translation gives CACSDTGGTDTQYF.

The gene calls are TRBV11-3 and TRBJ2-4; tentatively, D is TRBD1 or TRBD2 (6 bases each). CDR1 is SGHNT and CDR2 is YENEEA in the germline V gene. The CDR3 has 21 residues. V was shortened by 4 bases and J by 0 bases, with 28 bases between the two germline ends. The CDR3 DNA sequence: TGTGCCAGCAGCTCCCGCCCCCTGGGGGGCGCGGTCCGATTAGCCAAAAACATTCAGTACTTC. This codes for CASSSRPLGGAVRLAKNIQYF.

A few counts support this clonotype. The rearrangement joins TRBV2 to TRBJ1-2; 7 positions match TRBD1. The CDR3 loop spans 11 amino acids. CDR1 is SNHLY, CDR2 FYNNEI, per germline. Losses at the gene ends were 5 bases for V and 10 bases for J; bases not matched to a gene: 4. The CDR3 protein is CASSRQGPYTF. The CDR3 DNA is TGTGCCAGCAGTCGACAGGGCCCCTACACCTTC.

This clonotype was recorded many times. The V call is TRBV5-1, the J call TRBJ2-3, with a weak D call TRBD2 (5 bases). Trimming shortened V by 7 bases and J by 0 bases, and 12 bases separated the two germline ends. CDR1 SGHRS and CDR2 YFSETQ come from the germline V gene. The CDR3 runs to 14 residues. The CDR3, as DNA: TGCGCCAGCGCCGTTGGGAGCAGCACAGATACGCAGTATTTT. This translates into CASAVGSSTDTQYF. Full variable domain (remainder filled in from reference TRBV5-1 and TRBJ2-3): KAGVTQTPRYLIKTRGQQVTLSCSPISGHRSVSWYQQTPGQGLQFLFEYFSETQRNKGNFPGRFSGRQFSNSRSEMNVSTLELGDSALYLCASAVGSSTDTQYFGPGTRLTVL.

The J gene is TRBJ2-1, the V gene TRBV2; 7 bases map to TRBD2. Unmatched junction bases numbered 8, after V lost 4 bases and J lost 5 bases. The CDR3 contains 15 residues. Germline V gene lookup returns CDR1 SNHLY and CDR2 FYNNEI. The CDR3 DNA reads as TGTGCCAGCAGTGCGACTAGCTCTCGACACAATGAGCAGTTCTTC. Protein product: CASSATSSRHNEQFF.

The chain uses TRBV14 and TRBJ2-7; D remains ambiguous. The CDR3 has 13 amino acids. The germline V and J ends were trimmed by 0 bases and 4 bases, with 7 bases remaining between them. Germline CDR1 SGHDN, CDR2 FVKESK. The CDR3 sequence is CASSQDQLYEQYF. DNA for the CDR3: TGTGCCAGCAGCCAAGACCAACTATACGAGCAGTACTTC.

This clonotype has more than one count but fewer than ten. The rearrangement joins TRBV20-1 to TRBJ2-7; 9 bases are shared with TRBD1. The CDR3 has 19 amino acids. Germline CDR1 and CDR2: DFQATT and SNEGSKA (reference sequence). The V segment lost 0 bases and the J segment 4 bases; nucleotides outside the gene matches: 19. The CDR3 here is CSARDPGQGRPSPIYEQYF. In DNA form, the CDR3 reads TGCAGTGCTAGAGATCCCGGACAGGGGCGTCCCTCCCCTATTTACGAGCAGTACTTC.

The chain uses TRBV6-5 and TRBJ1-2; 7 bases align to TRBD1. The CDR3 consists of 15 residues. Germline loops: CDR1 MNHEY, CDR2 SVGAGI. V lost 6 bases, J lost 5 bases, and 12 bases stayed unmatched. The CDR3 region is CASSPGQALLYGYTF. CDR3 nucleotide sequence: TGTGCCAGCAGCCCAGGACAGGCCCTACTTTATGGCTACACCTTC.

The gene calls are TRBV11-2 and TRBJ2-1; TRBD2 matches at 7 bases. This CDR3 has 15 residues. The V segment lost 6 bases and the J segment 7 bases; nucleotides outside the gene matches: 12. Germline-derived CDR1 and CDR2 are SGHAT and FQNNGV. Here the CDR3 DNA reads TGTGCCAGCAGGGCCCGGCCTAGCGGAAATAATGAGCAGTTCTTC. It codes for CASRARPSGNNEQFF.

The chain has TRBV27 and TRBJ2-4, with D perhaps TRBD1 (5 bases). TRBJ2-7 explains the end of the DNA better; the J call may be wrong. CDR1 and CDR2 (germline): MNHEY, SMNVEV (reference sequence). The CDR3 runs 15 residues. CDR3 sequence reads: CASQWGSLPNYEQYF. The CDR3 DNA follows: TGTGCCAGCCAATGGGGCAGCCTACCCAACTACGAGCAGTACTTC.

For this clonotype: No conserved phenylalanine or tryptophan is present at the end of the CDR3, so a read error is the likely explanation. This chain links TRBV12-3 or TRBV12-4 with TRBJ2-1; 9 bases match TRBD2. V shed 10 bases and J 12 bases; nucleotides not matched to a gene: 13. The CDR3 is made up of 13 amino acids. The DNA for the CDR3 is TGTGCCACCGTGGCGGGAGGGGTGTCTGGGCAGTTCTGC. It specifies CATVAGGVSGQFC.

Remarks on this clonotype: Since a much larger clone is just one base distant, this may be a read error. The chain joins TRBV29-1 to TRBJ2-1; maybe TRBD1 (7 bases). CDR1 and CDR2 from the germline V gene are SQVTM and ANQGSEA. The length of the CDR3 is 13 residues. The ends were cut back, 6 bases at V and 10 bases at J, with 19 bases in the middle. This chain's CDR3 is CSVSRGVSYEQFF. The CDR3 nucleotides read TGCAGCGTGAGCAGGGGGGTGTCCTACGAGCAGTTCTTC.

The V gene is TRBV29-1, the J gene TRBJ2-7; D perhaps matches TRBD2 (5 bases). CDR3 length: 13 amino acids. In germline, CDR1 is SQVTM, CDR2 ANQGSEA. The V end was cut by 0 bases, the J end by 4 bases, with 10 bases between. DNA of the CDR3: TGCAGCGTTGAAGATGGGTGGGAGTACGAGCAGTACTTC. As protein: CSVEDGWEYEQYF.

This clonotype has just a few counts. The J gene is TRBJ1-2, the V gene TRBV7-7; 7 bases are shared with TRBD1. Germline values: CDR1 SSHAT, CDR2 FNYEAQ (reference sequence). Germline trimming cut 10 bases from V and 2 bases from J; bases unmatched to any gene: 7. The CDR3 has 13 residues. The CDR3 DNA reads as TGTGCCACCCCGGGACAGAAGAACTATGGCTACACCTTC. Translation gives CATPGQKNYGYTF. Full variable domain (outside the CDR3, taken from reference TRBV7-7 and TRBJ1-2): GAGVSQSPRYKVTKRGQDVTLRCDPISSHATLYWYQQALGQGPEFLTYFNYEAQPDKSGLPSDRFSAERPEGSISTLTIQRTEQRDSAMYRCATPGQKNYGYTFGSGTRLTVV.

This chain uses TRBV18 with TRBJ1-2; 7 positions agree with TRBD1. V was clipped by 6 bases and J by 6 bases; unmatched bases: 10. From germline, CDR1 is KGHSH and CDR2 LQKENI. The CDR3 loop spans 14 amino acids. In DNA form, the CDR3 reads TGTGCCAGCTCGGACAGGTTTGAGCGAAATGGCTACACCTTC. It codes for CASSDRFERNGYTF.

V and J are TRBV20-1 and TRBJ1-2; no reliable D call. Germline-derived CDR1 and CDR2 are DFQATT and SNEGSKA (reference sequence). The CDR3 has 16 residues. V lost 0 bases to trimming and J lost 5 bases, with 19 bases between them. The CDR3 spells CSARDPRASLPYGYTF. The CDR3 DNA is TGCAGTGCTAGAGATCCCCGGGCCAGCTTACCTTATGGCTACACCTTC.

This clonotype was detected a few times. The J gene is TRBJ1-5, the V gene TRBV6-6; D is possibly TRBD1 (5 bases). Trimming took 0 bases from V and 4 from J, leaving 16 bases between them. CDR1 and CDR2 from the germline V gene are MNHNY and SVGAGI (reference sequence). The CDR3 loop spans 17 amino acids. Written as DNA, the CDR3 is TGTGCCAGCAGTTACTCGAGAGGCGGGAACAGGAATCAGCCCCAGCATTTT. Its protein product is CASSYSRGGNRNQPQHF.

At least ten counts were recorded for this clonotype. The CDR3 region is CASSWSGIYNEQFF. The CDR3 coding sequence is TGTGCCAGCAGTTGGTCGGGGATTTACAATGAGCAGTTCTTC. V and J are TRBV12-3 or TRBV12-4 and TRBJ2-1; possibly TRBD2 for D (5 bases). Trimming took 4 bases from V and 4 from J, leaving 11 bases between them. There are 14 residues in the CDR3.

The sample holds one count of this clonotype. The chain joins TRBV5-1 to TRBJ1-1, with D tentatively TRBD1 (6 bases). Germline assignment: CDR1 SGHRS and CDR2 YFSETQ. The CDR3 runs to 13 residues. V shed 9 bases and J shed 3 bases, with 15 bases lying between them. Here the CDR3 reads CATRDTGYTEAFF. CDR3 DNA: TGCGCCACCAGGGACACGGGCTACACTGAAGCTTTCTTT. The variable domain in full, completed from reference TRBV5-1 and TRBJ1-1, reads KAGVTQTPRYLIKTRGQQVTLSCSPISGHRSVSWYQQTPGQGLQFLFEYFSETQRNKGNFPGRFSGRQFSNSRSEMNVSTLELGDSALYLCATRDTGYTEAFFGQGTRLTVV.

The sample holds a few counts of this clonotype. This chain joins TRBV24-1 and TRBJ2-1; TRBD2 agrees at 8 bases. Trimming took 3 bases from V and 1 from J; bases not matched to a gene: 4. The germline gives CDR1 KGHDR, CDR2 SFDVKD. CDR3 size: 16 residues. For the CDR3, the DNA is TGTGCCACCAGTGATGCCGGGACTAGGTCCTACAATGAGCAGTTCTTC. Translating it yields CATSDAGTRSYNEQFF.

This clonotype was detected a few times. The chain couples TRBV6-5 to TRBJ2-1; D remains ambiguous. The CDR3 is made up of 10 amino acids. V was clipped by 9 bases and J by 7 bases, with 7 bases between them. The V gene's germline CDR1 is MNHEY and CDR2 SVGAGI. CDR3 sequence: CARETNEQFF. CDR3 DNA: TGTGCCAGGGAGACGAATGAGCAGTTCTTC.

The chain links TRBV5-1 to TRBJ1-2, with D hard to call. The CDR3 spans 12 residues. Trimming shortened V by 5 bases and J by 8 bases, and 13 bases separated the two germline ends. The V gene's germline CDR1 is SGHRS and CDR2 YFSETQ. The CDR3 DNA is TGCGCCAGCAGATCTACAGAGATGGGCTACACCTTC. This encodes CASRSTEMGYTF.

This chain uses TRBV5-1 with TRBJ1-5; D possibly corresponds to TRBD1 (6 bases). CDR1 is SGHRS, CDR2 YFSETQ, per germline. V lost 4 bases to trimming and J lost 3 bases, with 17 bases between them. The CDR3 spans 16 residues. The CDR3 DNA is TGCGCCAGCAGCGTCCCAACAGGGTTCCTCAATCAGCCCCAGCATTTT. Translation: CASSVPTGFLNQPQHF.

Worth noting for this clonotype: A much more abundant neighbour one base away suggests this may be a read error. The CDR3 sequence: CASSFDSQGTQYF. The CDR3 bases are TGTGCCAGCAGCTTCGACAGCCAAGGGACCCAGTACTTC. J is TRBJ2-5 and V is TRBV5-4; a possible D gene is TRBD1 (5 bases). Germline-derived CDR1 and CDR2 are SGHNT and YYREEE (reference sequence). The CDR3 is made up of 13 amino acids. Based on the CDR3 plus reference TRBV5-4 and TRBJ2-5, the full variable domain is ETGVTQSPTHLIKTRGQQVTLRCSSQSGHNTVSWYQQALGQGPQFIFQYYREEENGRGNFPPRFSGLQFPNYSSELNVNALELDDSALYLCASSFDSQGTQYFGPGTRLLVL.

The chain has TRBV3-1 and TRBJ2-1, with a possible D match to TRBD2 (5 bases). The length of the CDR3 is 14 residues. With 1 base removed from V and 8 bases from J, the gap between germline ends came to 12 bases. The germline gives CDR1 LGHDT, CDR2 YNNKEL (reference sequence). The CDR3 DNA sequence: TGTGCCAGCAGCCAAGGGGCAGGACTTTATGAGCAGTTCTTC. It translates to CASSQGAGLYEQFF.

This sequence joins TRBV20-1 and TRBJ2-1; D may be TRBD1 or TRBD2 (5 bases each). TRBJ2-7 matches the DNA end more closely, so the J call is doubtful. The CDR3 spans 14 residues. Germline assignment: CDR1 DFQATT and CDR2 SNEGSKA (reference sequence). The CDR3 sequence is CSANRRSSYNEQYF. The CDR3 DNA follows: TGCAGTGCTAACAGGAGGAGCTCCTACAATGAGCAGTACTTC.

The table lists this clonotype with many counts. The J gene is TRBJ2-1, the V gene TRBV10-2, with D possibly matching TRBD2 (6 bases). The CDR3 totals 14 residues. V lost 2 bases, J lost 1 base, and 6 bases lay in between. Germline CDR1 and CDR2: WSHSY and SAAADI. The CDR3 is CASSELASYNEQFF. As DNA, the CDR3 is TGCGCCAGCAGTGAGCTAGCGTCCTACAATGAGCAGTTCTTC.

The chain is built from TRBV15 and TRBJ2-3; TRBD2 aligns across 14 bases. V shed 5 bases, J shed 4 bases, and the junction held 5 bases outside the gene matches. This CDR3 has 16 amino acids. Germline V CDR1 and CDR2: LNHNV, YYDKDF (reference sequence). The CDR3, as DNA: TGTGCCACCAGCTTCCGACTAGCGGGAGGGGCAGATACGCAGTATTTT. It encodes CATSFRLAGGADTQYF.